These T cell receptor beta chains were read from a single sample in a study of response to subunit inactivated influenza vaccine. TCRdb redid the calling of the RT-PCR reads with MiXCR, one entry per CDR3 protein. The top ten hold roughly 3.1% of the sample, which has about 500,000 distinct CDR3 sequences, approximately 17% seen once. Sequencing used CD4+ T cells sorted from PBMCs, obtained less than 30 months after vaccination. The receptors stem from a man aged 50 to 69 who received an inactivated influenza vaccine. CDR3s include the opening cysteine and the closing phenylalanine or tryptophan. D genes are given only for firm matches. A row's size may be missing; if present it is once, few, many or a size class.

clone size	V gene	J gene	D gene	CDR3 DNA	CDR3 protein
many	TRBV7-8	TRBJ1-2	.	TGTGCCAGCAGCTCACTTTCCGGGGTATATGGCTACACCTTC	CASSSLSGVYGYTF
.	TRBV5-6	TRBJ1-1	.	TGTGCCAGCAGCTTGGCCGCCAGGGAGCCAATTTTCTTT	CASSLAAREPIFF
few	TRBV5-1	TRBJ2-7	TRBD1	TGCGCCAGCAGCCGAGGGACAGGGGTATGGGACGAGCAGTACTTC	CASSRGTGVWDEQYF
.	TRBV3-1	TRBJ2-3	.	TGTGCCAGCAGCCAGTCAGGTGAAGGGGCGCAGTATTTT	CASSQSGEGAQYF
.	TRBV27	TRBJ1-1	TRBD1	TGTGCCAGCAGGCCAAACCGGGACAGTTTGGCTTTCTTT	CASRPNRDSLAFF
few	TRBV20-1	TRBJ2-2	.	TGCAGTGCTAGAGATGTGCTCGTGAACACCGGGGAGCTGTTTTTT	CSARDVLVNTGELFF
.	TRBV4-1	TRBJ2-5	.	TGCGCCAGCAGCCAAGATCAGAGGATGCAAGAGACCCAGTACTTC	CASSQDQRMQETQYF
few	TRBV11-3	TRBJ2-3	.	TGTGCCAGCAGCTCCCGACTAGTCCCAGATACGCAGTATTTT	CASSSRLVPDTQYF
few	TRBV28	TRBJ2-7	.	TGTGCCAGCCAACAGGGATCCTACGAGCAGTACTTC	CASQQGSYEQYF
many	TRBV7-8	TRBJ1-4	TRBD1	TGTGCCAGCAGCTTAGGGAACAGGGGGCGTAGTAATGAAAAACTGTTTTTT	CASSLGNRGRSNEKLFF
.	TRBV11-3	TRBJ2-7	TRBD1	TGTGCCAGCAGCTCCAGGGGGCTCGAGCAGTACTTC	CASSSRGLEQYF
few	TRBV5-1	TRBJ1-2	TRBD1	TGCGCCAGCAGCTTGGCCTGGGACAGCCAAACTTCTCCCAACTATGGCTACACCTTC	CASSLAWDSQTSPNYGYTF
.	TRBV3-1	TRBJ2-5	TRBD2	TGTGCAGCTAGCGGGGGGGCCCGAGAGACCCAGTACTTC	CAASGGARETQYF
.	TRBV7-2	TRBJ2-1	TRBD2	TGTGCCAGCAGCGGGACTAGCGGGGGACAATACAATGAGCAGTTCTTC	CASSGTSGGQYNEQFF
.	TRBV27	TRBJ2-1	TRBD2	TGTGCCAGCAGTTTATGGGGGACTAGCGGGGGGGCTTTCTACAATGAGCAGTTCTTC	CASSLWGTSGGAFYNEQFF
.	TRBV10-3	TRBJ1-2	.	TGTGCCATCTCCAGGGAGGGCTATGGCTACACCTTC	CAISREGYGYTF
few	TRBV12-3/TRBV12-4	TRBJ2-5	TRBD2	TGTGCCAGCAGTTCCTTAGCGGGGGGGGCTGAGACCCAGTACTTC	CASSSLAGGAETQYF
once	TRBV6-2/TRBV6-3	TRBJ2-1	TRBD2	TGTGCCAGCACCCAAGAGACTAGCGGGAGTAAACGAGCGTTCTTC	CASTQETSGSKRAFF
.	TRBV4-3	TRBJ2-3	.	TGCGCCAGCAGCCAGCAATTTAAGGGAGCTACCTTCGGCACAGATACGCAGTATTTT	CASSQQFKGATFGTDTQYF
few	TRBV11-2	TRBJ2-1	TRBD2	TGTGCCAGCAGCTTCTGGACTAGCGGGAGCTCCTACAATGAGCAGTTCTTC	CASSFWTSGSSYNEQFF
.	TRBV6-2/TRBV6-3	TRBJ2-2	TRBD1	TGTGCCAGCAGGCGGACAGGGGGCAACACCGGGGAGCTGTTTTTT	CASRRTGGNTGELFF
.	TRBV9	TRBJ2-1	.	TGTGCCAGCAGCACACGGAGGGAGGCAGGGGGGTACAATGAGCAGTTCTTC	CASSTRREAGGYNEQFF
many	TRBV12-3/TRBV12-4	TRBJ2-3	TRBD1	TGTGCCAGCAGTTTAAATGGACAGGTCAGGACAGATACGCAGTATTTT	CASSLNGQVRTDTQYF
.	TRBV29-1	TRBJ2-7	TRBD1	TGCAGCGTTTTGGGGAAGGGGGCCCACGAGCAGTACTTC	CSVLGKGAHEQYF
.	TRBV20-1	TRBJ1-5	.	TGCAGTGCTAGGGAAGGGTGGCAGCCCCAGCATTTT	CSAREGWQPQHF
few	TRBV6-5	TRBJ2-7	.	TGTGCCAGCAGTTCGCTAGCGTCCTTACTCTACGAGCAGTACTTC	CASSSLASLLYEQYF
few	TRBV4-3	TRBJ2-3	TRBD1	TGCGCCAGCAGCCTAGGCGGGACAGGGTTTTTAGATACGCAGTATTTT	CASSLGGTGFLDTQYF
few	TRBV10-3	TRBJ1-6	.	TGTGCCATCAGGGGGACGTATAATTCACCCCTCCACTTT	CAIRGTYNSPLHF
.	TRBV20-1	TRBJ1-4	.	TGCAGTGCTAGGAGGGGTGAAAAACTGTTTTTT	CSARRGEKLFF
few	TRBV6-1	TRBJ2-5	.	TGTGCCAGTCAGTGGTACAGTGAGGGGACCCAGTACTTC	CASQWYSEGTQYF
.	TRBV29-1	TRBJ2-5	TRBD1	TGCAGCGTTGAGAGGCGGGACAGGGTTAAGACCCAGTACTTC	CSVERRDRVKTQYF
few	TRBV20-1	TRBJ1-6	.	TGCAGTGCTAGAAGTAATTCACCCCTCCACTTT	CSARSNSPLHF
.	TRBV3-1	TRBJ2-3	TRBD2	TGTGCCAGCGGGGGGGGCACAGATACGCAGTATTTT	CASGGGTDTQYF
few	TRBV2	TRBJ1-6	.	TGTGCCAGCAAGCGGACAGATAATTCACCCCTCCACTTT	CASKRTDNSPLHF
.	TRBV7-2	TRBJ2-7	TRBD1	TGTGCCAGCAGCTTATCGGGACAGGGGGACGAGCAGTACTTC	CASSLSGQGDEQYF
many	TRBV5-5	TRBJ1-1	.	TGTGCCAGCAGCTTGCCAGGGAACACTGAAGCTTTCTTT	CASSLPGNTEAFF
.	TRBV12-3/TRBV12-4	TRBJ2-4	.	TGTGCCAGCAGTTTAGGGGGGGCTGCCAAAAACATTCAGTACTTC	CASSLGGAAKNIQYF
few	TRBV3-1	TRBJ2-1	.	TGTGCCAGCAGTCCTAGACTAGGCTCGGGGGATGAGCAGTTCTTC	CASSPRLGSGDEQFF
few	TRBV20-1	TRBJ1-2	TRBD1	TGCAGTGCTACCCGACAGGGAGAAGGTGTGGACTACACCTTC	CSATRQGEGVDYTF
few	TRBV5-6	TRBJ2-3	TRBD2	TGTGCCAGCAGTCCGACTAGCGGGAGAAACACAGATACGCAGTATTTT	CASSPTSGRNTDTQYF